This T cell receptor beta chain was captured in a study of cytomegalovirus exposure and HLA in healthy donors. Points from the study as a whole: An ancestry cluster, one associated with Asian ancestry, reportedly showed fewer N-insertions than the 666-donor mean in a later analysis. In a later analysis, HLA-associated TCR beta chains were more clonally expanded than equally common others.

Amplification used 60 Vbeta primers and 13 Jbeta primers. Method: immunoSEQ multiplex PCR; TCRdb's copy keeps in-frame clones and lacks some. Counted here are 80,000 to 90,000 clones, roughly 81% occurring once; the ten biggest clones make up approximately 1.9%. Regarding this clone: Its antigen is undetermined.

This CDR3 spans 12 amino acids. Germline V gives CDR1 MNHNY, CDR2 SVGAGI (reference sequence). Trimming shortened V by 3 bases and J by 6 bases, and 6 bases separated the two germline ends. The V gene is TRBV6-6, the J gene TRBJ1-5; D is unclear. The sample consisted of PBMCs. The sequence came from a woman in her twenties or thirties in good health and CMV-seronegative. The CDR3 is CASSYLAQPQHF. Written as DNA, the CDR3 is TGTGCCAGCAGTTATTTAGCTCAGCCCCAGCATTTT.